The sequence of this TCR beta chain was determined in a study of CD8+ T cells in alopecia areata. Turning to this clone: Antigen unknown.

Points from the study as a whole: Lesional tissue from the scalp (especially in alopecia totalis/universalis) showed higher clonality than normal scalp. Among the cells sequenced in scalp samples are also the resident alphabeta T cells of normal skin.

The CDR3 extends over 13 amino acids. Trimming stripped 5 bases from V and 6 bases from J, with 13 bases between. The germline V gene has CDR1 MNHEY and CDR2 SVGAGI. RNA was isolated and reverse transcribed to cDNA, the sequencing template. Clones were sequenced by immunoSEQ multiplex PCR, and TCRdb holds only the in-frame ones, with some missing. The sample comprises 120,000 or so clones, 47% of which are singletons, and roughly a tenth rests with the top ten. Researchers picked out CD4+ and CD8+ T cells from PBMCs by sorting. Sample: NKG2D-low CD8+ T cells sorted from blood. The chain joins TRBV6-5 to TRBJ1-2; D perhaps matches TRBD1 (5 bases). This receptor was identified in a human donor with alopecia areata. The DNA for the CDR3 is TGTGCCAGCAGTCAGACAGAAAACGATGGCTACACCTTC. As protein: CASSQTENDGYTF.